This T cell receptor (beta chain) was documented in a study of CD8+ T cells in alopecia areata. Whole-study context: Scoring of severity for treated patients was based on percentage of affected scalp area.

TCR sequencing used cDNA made by reverse transcription of extracted RNA. Sequenced by immunoSEQ multiplex PCR; TCRdb stores in-frame clones only, minus some. Counted here are about 220,000 clones, less than 75% occurring once; the ten biggest clones make up around 1.5%. As to treatment: oral pan-JAK inhibitor, 5-10 mg twice daily. PBMCs, the starting material, were the source of sorted CD4+ and CD8+ T cells. Germline CDR1 and CDR2: SGHRS and YFSETQ. The CDR3 totals 15 residues. V lost 2 bases to trimming and J lost 6 bases; unmatched junction nucleotides: 10. This specimen was CD4+ T cells sorted from blood, taken at week 4, from a patient treated with tofacitinib. V and J are TRBV5-1 and TRBJ1-2; 7 bases map to TRBD1. This receptor was identified in a human donor with alopecia areata. CDR3 DNA: TGCGCCAGCAGCTTAATGCCTTCCGGGACAGATGGCTACACCTTC. Residues: CASSLMPSGTDGYTF.